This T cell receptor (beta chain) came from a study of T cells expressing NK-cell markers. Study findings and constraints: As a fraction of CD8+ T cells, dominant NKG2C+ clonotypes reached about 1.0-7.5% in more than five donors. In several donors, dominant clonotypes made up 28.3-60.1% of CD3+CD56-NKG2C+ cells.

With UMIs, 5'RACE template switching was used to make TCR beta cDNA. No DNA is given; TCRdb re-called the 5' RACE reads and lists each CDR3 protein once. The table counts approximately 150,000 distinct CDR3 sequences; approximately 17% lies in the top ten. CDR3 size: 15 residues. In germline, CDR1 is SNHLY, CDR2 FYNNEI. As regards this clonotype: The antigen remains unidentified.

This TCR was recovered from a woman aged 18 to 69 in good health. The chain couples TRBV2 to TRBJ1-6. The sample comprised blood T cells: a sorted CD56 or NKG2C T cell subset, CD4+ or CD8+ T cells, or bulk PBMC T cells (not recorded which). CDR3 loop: CASSDGALRGSPLHF.